These T cell receptor beta chains were read from a single sample in a study of cytomegalovirus exposure and HLA in healthy donors. Clones were sequenced by immunoSEQ multiplex PCR, and TCRdb holds only the in-frame ones, with some missing. The profile shows under 150,000 clones, around three quarters of them singletons. The source material was PBMCs. All receptors derive from a woman aged 55-69 years in good health and CMV-seropositive. Each CDR3 is given with its conserved first and last residue. A D gene is named only where the DNA matches it firmly. Size is stated for part of the rows, as once, few or many counts, or as a class when the clone is expanded.

j_call d_call v_call cdr3_length clone_size cdr3_nt cdr3_aa
TRBJ2-2 - TRBV29-1 13 - TGCAGCGTTGAAAAACAGAACACCGGGGAGCTGTTTTTT CSVEKQNTGELFF
TRBJ2-3 - TRBV29-1 11 - TGCAGCCCCGCTAGGGGAGATACGCAGTATTTT CSPARGDTQYF
TRBJ2-1 TRBD2 TRBV27 17 - TGTGCCAGCAGTCCCAGCCCCCTAGCGGGGGGTTACAATGAGCAGTTCTTC CASSPSPLAGGYNEQFF
TRBJ2-7 TRBD1 TRBV10-3 15 - TGTGCCATCAGTGAAGGACAGGGGGGGACCTACGAGCAGTACTTC CAISEGQGGTYEQYF
TRBJ2-5 TRBD2 TRBV9 15 - TGTGCCAGCAGCGTAGAGGCTAGCGGGGAAGAGACCCAGTACTTC CASSVEASGEETQYF
TRBJ2-5 TRBD2 TRBV25-1 18 - TGTGCCAGCTCGTCAAATGGGGTTGGCGGGGGGGCCCGAGAGACCCAGTACTTC CASSSNGVGGGARETQYF
TRBJ1-1 - TRBV25-1 13 - TGTGCCAGCAGAGGACAGTCTAAGACTGAAGCTTTCTTT CASRGQSKTEAFF
TRBJ2-5 - TRBV28 17 - TGTGCCAGCATCACCGGCGCGGCAGGGCACTCTCAAGAGACCCAGTACTTC CASITGAAGHSQETQYF
TRBJ2-7 TRBD2 TRBV6-1 16 - TGTGCCAGCAGTGAATTGTTTAGGCGGGAGTACTACGAGCAGTACTTC CASSELFRREYYEQYF
TRBJ1-5 TRBD1 TRBV2 17 few TGTGCCAGCAGTTTAGACAGGGGCCCATTGAGCAATCAGCCCCAGCATTTT CASSLDRGPLSNQPQHF
TRBJ1-2 - TRBV6-1 13 - TGTGCCAGCAGTGAACGGCCAGGGGATGGCTACACCTTC CASSERPGDGYTF
TRBJ1-1 - TRBV2 14 - TGTGCCAGCACCCTCGACAGTCTAAACACTGAAGCTTTCTTT CASTLDSLNTEAFF
TRBJ2-2 - TRBV5-1 14 - TGCGCCAGCAGCTTTGAGAGGGTCACCGGGGAGCTGTTTTTT CASSFERVTGELFF
TRBJ1-6 TRBD1 TRBV6-5 16 - TGTGCCAGCAGTTACTCCCCGACAGGGTGGGATTCACCCCTCCACTTT CASSYSPTGWDSPLHF
TRBJ2-7 TRBD1 TRBV5-5 16 - TGTGCCAGCAGCTTGGGTGCAGGGGGATCCTCCTACGAGCAGTACTTC CASSLGAGGSSYEQYF
TRBJ2-7 TRBD2 TRBV19 14 - TGTGCCAGTACCCAGGGCGGGGGGATCGACGAGCAGTACTTC CASTQGGGIDEQYF
TRBJ1-1 TRBD1 TRBV7-9 14 - TGTGCCAGCAGGCCGGGACAGGGGGTGACTGAAGCTTTCTTT CASRPGQGVTEAFF
TRBJ2-1 - TRBV5-1 13 once TGCGCCAGCAGCGACTCGGAGGACAATGAGCAGTTCTTC CASSDSEDNEQFF
TRBJ1-5 - TRBV15 14 - TGTGCCACCAGCAGAGAAGGAGGTAATCAGCCCCAGCATTTT CATSREGGNQPQHF
TRBJ1-1 - TRBV6-5 11 - TGTGCCAGCACCGACGCAGGGAGGAGCCCATTT CASTDAGRSPF
TRBJ2-7 TRBD2 TRBV10-3 16 - TGTGCCATCAGTGAGTCGACTGGCGGGGGACCCTACGAGCAGTACTTC CAISESTGGGPYEQYF
TRBJ2-5 TRBD2 TRBV10-2 18 few TGCGCCAGCAGTGAGTCGTGGACTAGCATCGACCTGGGGGAGACCCAGTACTTC CASSESWTSIDLGETQYF
TRBJ1-1 TRBD1 TRBV13 12 - TGTGCCTACCAGGGGGGGAACACTGAAGCTTTCTTT CAYQGGNTEAFF
TRBJ2-1 TRBD2 TRBV12-5 15 - TGTGCTAGTGCCCTCGCCGGGGGGGCTTACAATGAGCAGTTCTTC CASALAGGAYNEQFF
TRBJ2-1 TRBD2 TRBV18 15 - TGTGCCAGCTCACCCCCGAGCGGGGGTTCCAATGAGCAGTTCTTC CASSPPSGGSNEQFF
TRBJ2-1 - TRBV7-2 14 - TGTGCCAGCAGCTTAGGGGGGGGCCCCTCTGAGCAGTTCTTC CASSLGGGPSEQFF
TRBJ1-5 - TRBV7-8 19 - TGTGCCAGCAGCTCCACCCGGCCGGGGGGATATAGTAGCAATCAGCCCCAGCATTTT CASSSTRPGGYSSNQPQHF
TRBJ1-5 - TRBV29-1 13 - TGCAGCGTTGCCGGGAATGGCAATCAGCCCCAGCATTTT CSVAGNGNQPQHF
TRBJ1-1 - TRBV6-5 14 few TGTGCCAGCAGTTACTCAGGCGGGAACACTGAAGCTTTCTTT CASSYSGGNTEAFF
TRBJ2-1 - TRBV7-3 13 few TGTGCCAGCAGCGCGGACAGCTACAATGAGCAGTTCTTC CASSADSYNEQFF
TRBJ2-7 - TRBV5-1 15 - TGCGCCAGCAGCTTGGACATTCGAAATGCCTACGAGCAGTACTTC CASSLDIRNAYEQYF
TRBJ2-2 - TRBV7-8 15 once TGTGCCAGCAGCGACGGGGATTTGAACACCGGGGAGCTGTTTTTT CASSDGDLNTGELFF
TRBJ2-5 TRBD2 TRBV5-4 16 once TGTGCCAGCAGCTTGTCCCCTAGCGGGGGTGGGGAGACCCAGTACTTC CASSLSPSGGGETQYF
TRBJ1-1 TRBD1 TRBV6-5 15 - TGTGCCAGCAGTTCAACAGGGGCCAGGGACACTGAAGCTTTCTTT CASSSTGARDTEAFF
TRBJ2-7 - TRBV4-1 15 - TGCGCCAGCAGCCAAGGTAACACCCTTCCCTACGAGCAGTACTTC CASSQGNTLPYEQYF
TRBJ1-2 TRBD1 TRBV7-3 15 few TGTGCCAGCAGCTTAATGGGCGGGACAGGTGGTGGCTACACCTTC CASSLMGGTGGGYTF
TRBJ2-1 TRBD2 TRBV9 15 - TGTGCCAGCAGTGAGATCAGCGGGGCCCACAATGAGCAGTTCTTC CASSEISGAHNEQFF
TRBJ1-2 TRBD1 TRBV6-5 14 - TGTGCCAGCAGATTACAGGGGACTAACTATGGCTACACCTTC CASRLQGTNYGYTF
TRBJ1-5 - TRBV5-1 14 - TGCGCCAGCAGTGGGGGACTGGGAAATCAGCCCCAGCATTTT CASSGGLGNQPQHF
TRBJ1-6 TRBD1 TRBV27 15 - TGTGCCAGCAGTCTAGGGACAGGGAAGGGATCACCCCTCCACTTT CASSLGTGKGSPLHF
TRBJ2-7 TRBD1 TRBV11-2 12 - TGTGCCAGCAGAGGACAGGGCGGCGAGCAGTACTTC CASRGQGGEQYF
TRBJ1-5 - TRBV13 14 - TGTGCCAGCAGCCTCCAGGGTAGTGGGCAGCCCCAGCATTTT CASSLQGSGQPQHF
TRBJ1-1 - TRBV7-8 14 - TGTGCCAGCAGCCCCTTGACAGGCAACACTGAAGCTTTCTTT CASSPLTGNTEAFF
TRBJ1-5 TRBD1 TRBV19 13 - TGTGCCACCAGAGACAGGGGCAATCAGCCCCAGCATTTT CATRDRGNQPQHF
TRBJ2-3 TRBD2 TRBV4-2 17 once TGTGCCAGCAGCACTATTGGGTCGAGCGGGGTGGCAGATACGCAGTATTTT CASSTIGSSGVADTQYF
TRBJ1-1 TRBD1 TRBV19 14 - TGTGCCAGTAGTGTGACAGGGCCGAACACTGAAGCTTTCTTT CASSVTGPNTEAFF
TRBJ1-2 TRBD1 TRBV6-1 15 - TGTGCCAGCACCGAGACCGGGACAGCAAACTATGGCTACACCTTC CASTETGTANYGYTF